Presented here are 16 T cell receptor beta chains from one specimen sequenced in a study of CD4+ T cells in melanoma. Profiling relied on immunoSEQ multiplex PCR, and the TCRdb table lists in-frame clones only, not all of them. The sample carries 90,000 to 130,000 clones, roughly 90% recorded once. Sequences were obtained from peripheral blood. Receptor source: a human donor with melanoma.

This clone was counted a single time. This CDR3 is CASRPGLSDQETQYF. The CDR3 DNA reads TGTGCCAGCAGACCGGGACTTTCGGACCAAGAGACCCAGTACTTC. The chain combines TRBV7-3 with TRBJ2-5; possibly TRBD2 for D (6 bases). The CDR3 has 15 residues. V lost 6 bases and J lost 0, with 14 bases in between. Germline CDR1 reads SGHTA; CDR2 reads FQGTGA.

The rearrangement uses TRBV13 and TRBJ2-5; D gene uncertain. This CDR3 has 17 residues. Trimming cost V 3 bases and J 1 base, with 18 bases left between them. CDR1 and CDR2 (germline): PRHDT, FYEKMQ (reference sequence). This CDR3 reads CASSFRPKTSAQETQYF. CDR3 DNA sequence: TGTGCCAGCAGCTTTCGCCCGAAAACCTCTGCCCAAGAGACCCAGTACTTC.

The chain carries TRBV30 and TRBJ1-4; TRBD1 matches at 7 bases. The CDR3 spans 13 residues. Germline V CDR1 and CDR2: GTSNPN, SVGIG (reference sequence). The V gene end was trimmed by 0 bases and the J gene end by 7 bases; junction bases not matched to a gene: 2. CDR3 coding DNA: TGTGCCTGGAGTGTCGGGACAGCTGAAAAACTGTTTTTT. Encoded protein: CAWSVGTAEKLFF.

The chain couples TRBV6-6 to TRBJ2-7; possible D gene TRBD2, 6 bases. Germline CDR1 reads MNHNY; CDR2 reads SVGAGI (reference sequence). The CDR3 is 14 residues long. Trimming shortened V by 6 bases and J by 7 bases, and 19 bases separated the two germline ends. Here the CDR3 reads CASSLGAGGYEQYF. CDR3 sequence (DNA): TGTGCCAGCAGCCTCGGGGCCGGGGGATATGAGCAGTACTTC.

The chain is built from TRBV4-2 and TRBJ1-3; D unclear. This CDR3 contains 13 residues. V was pared by 4 bases and J by 8 bases, with 12 bases between. The germline V gene has CDR1 LGHNA and CDR2 YNFKEQ. CDR3 region: CASSREILDTIYF. The DNA of the CDR3 is TGTGCCAGCAGCCGAGAAATCTTAGACACCATATATTTT.

This chain's CDR3 is CASRGGGLLSNHNEQFF. As DNA, the CDR3 is TGTGCCAGCAGGGGTGGGGGCCTGCTCTCGAATCACAATGAGCAGTTCTTC. This sequence joins TRBV27 and TRBJ2-1, with D perhaps TRBD1 (6 bases). The CDR3 has 17 residues. CDR1 and CDR2 (germline): MNHEY, SMNVEV (reference sequence). V was shortened by 6 bases and J by 5 bases, with 23 bases between the two germline ends.

V usage is TRBV7-6 and J usage is TRBJ2-5; D is undetermined. This CDR3 spans 15 amino acids. V was pared by 2 bases and J by 3 bases, with 13 bases between. Germline loops: CDR1 SGHVS, CDR2 FNYEAQ. The CDR3 DNA follows: TGTGCCAGCAGCTTATGGGCGACCGGTAAAGAGACCCAGTACTTC. This translates into CASSLWATGKETQYF.

The sample holds one count of this clone. The chain is built from TRBV19 and TRBJ2-5; 9 bases agree with TRBD2. The V gene end was trimmed by 4 bases and the J gene end by 1 base; junction bases not matched to a gene: 7. There are 16 residues in the CDR3. The V gene's germline CDR1 is LNHDA and CDR2 SQIVND (reference sequence). CDR3 protein: CASSTLAGEVQETQYF. The DNA of the CDR3 is TGTGCCAGTAGTACCTTAGCGGGGGAAGTCCAAGAGACCCAGTACTTC.

V is TRBV6-5 and J is TRBJ1-1; D remains ambiguous. This CDR3 comprises 14 residues. Germline V CDR1 and CDR2: MNHEY, SVGAGI. V shed 2 bases and J shed 1 base, with 8 bases lying between them. This CDR3 is CASSYIPGNTEAFF. The DNA of the CDR3 is TGTGCCAGCAGTTACATCCCAGGGAACACTGAAGCTTTCTTT.

The chain recombines TRBV19 with TRBJ1-5; 11 positions match TRBD1. Germline V lookup: CDR1 LNHDA, CDR2 SQIVND (reference sequence). Trimming took 4 bases from V and 9 from J; bases not matched to a gene: 8. CDR3 length equals 15 residues. The CDR3 here is CASSTPRTGGGPQHF. The CDR3 DNA reads TGTGCCAGTAGTACTCCCCGGACAGGGGGCGGGCCCCAGCATTTT.

V usage is TRBV5-1 and J usage is TRBJ2-7; 8 nucleotides match TRBD2. CDR1 and CDR2 from the germline V gene are SGHRS and YFSETQ. The CDR3 spans 15 residues. The V gene end was trimmed by 4 bases and the J gene end by 3 bases; junction bases not matched to a gene: 9. CDR3 nucleotides: TGCGCCAGCAGCCCCGGGAATAGCGGGATCTACGAGCAGTACTTC. Encoded protein: CASSPGNSGIYEQYF.

The CDR3 DNA reads TGTGCCAGCAGTTTTCTAGCGGGACAAGAGACCCAGTACTTC. Translation: CASSFLAGQETQYF. This chain joins TRBV6-6 and TRBJ2-5; 9 bases map to TRBD2. V gave up 4 bases and J gave up 2 bases; unmatched junction bases: 2. CDR3 length equals 14 residues. Germline V gene lookup returns CDR1 MNHNY and CDR2 SVGAGI (reference sequence).

This sequence joins TRBV7-3 and TRBJ2-2; TRBD2 matches 11 bases. This CDR3 has 15 amino acids. The V gene end was trimmed by 4 bases and the J gene end by 5 bases; junction bases not matched to a gene: 3. The V gene's germline CDR1 is SGHTA and CDR2 FQGTGA. The CDR3 sequence: CASSSGLAATGELFF. CDR3 in DNA: TGTGCCAGCAGCTCGGGACTAGCGGCTACCGGGGAGCTGTTTTTT.

The chain employs TRBV19 and TRBJ2-7; either TRBD1 or TRBD2 may supply D (5 bases each). CDR1 and CDR2 (germline): LNHDA, SQIVND (reference sequence). Trimming shortened V by 3 bases and J by 8 bases, and 23 bases separated the two germline ends. The CDR3 length is 16 residues. CDR3: CASSIGAGGGYLKQYF. The CDR3 DNA follows: TGTGCCAGTAGTATCGGGGCCGGAGGCGGTTATTTGAAGCAGTACTTC.

This clone was recorded a few times. The V call is TRBV7-9, the J call TRBJ2-7; D tentatively reads TRBD1 or TRBD2 (5 bases each). Trimming took 0 bases from V and 0 from J, leaving 6 bases between them. CDR3 length: 14 residues. Germline CDR1 reads SEHNR; CDR2 reads FQNEAQ (reference sequence). CDR3 sequence: CASSLAGDSYEQYF. The CDR3 DNA sequence: TGTGCCAGCAGCTTAGCGGGGGACTCCTACGAGCAGTACTTC. Combining the CDR3 with reference TRBV7-9 and TRBJ2-7 gives the whole variable domain DTGVSQNPRHKITKRGQNVTFRCDPISEHNRLYWYRQTLGQGPEFLTYFQNEAQLEKSRLLSDRFSAERPKGSFSTLEIQRTEQGDSAMYLCASSLAGDSYEQYFGPGTRLTVT.

In DNA, the CDR3 is TGCAGCGCCGGGACTAGCGGGGGGGGCGAGCAGTACTTC. This codes for CSAGTSGGGEQYF. V usage is TRBV29-1 and J usage is TRBJ2-7, with 16 bases that match TRBD2. This CDR3 has 13 amino acids. V lost 7 bases and J lost 6; bases outside the gene matches: 3. Looked up from germline, CDR1 is SQVTM and CDR2 is ANQGSEA.